This T cell receptor beta chain was sequenced for a study of cytomegalovirus exposure and HLA in healthy donors. Overall study: Genetic ancestry analysis placed under 90% of the 398 donors that were genotyped in the Caucasian-associated cluster. Overall study results and limits: There were fewer than 200 TCR beta chains listed as cytomegalovirus-associated. By HLA locus, TCR association rates varied in a later analysis, with DRB1 showing the most and HLA-C the fewest.

The PCR employed 60 Vbeta primers together with 13 Jbeta primers. Only in-frame clones appear in the TCRdb table, and some are missing; sequencing was by immunoSEQ multiplex PCR. The sample yields under 200,000 clones, over 75% seen once. Germline V gives CDR1 PRHDT, CDR2 FYEKMQ (reference sequence). The CDR3 runs to 11 residues. Trimming shortened V by 6 bases and J by 6 bases, and 8 bases separated the two germline ends. Comments on this clone: Its antigen is not identified.

V is TRBV13 and J is TRBJ1-1; no clear D. Sequenced material: PBMCs. The source is a man aged 50 or older in good health and CMV-seropositive. CDR3 in DNA: TGTGCCAGCAGACTTGTGGCTGAAGCTTTCTTT. It yields the protein CASRLVAEAFF.